Listed below are T cell receptor beta chains from one sample, sequenced in a study of CD8+CD57+ T cells in acquired aplastic anemia. TCRdb independently ran MiXCR on the reads; one entry per CDR3 protein. This sample has about 160,000 distinct CDR3 sequences, with 60% to 80% found just once. Sequenced material: sorted CD4+, CD8+, or CD8+CD57+ T cells (not recorded which) from PBMCs. The origin of the receptors is a human donor with aplastic anemia. CDR3s include the opening cysteine and the closing phenylalanine or tryptophan. D genes are given only for firm matches. Size is omitted from some rows. Given values are once, few, many or a class for expanded clones.

TGCAGCGTGGGTGCCGGGACAGGGGATTATGGCTACACCTTC | CSVGAGTGDYGYTF | TRBJ1-2 | TRBV29-1 | NA | TRBD1
TGCAGCGTTGAAGAGGCGGACAGGGGTATGGCTGAAGCTTTCTTT | CSVEEADRGMAEAFF | TRBJ1-1 | TRBV29-1 | NA | TRBD1
TGTGCCAGCAGTGACTCGAGCACAGATATGCAGTATTTT | CASSDSSTDMQYF | TRBJ2-3 | TRBV6-4 | NA | NA
TGTGCCAGCAGCCGACGTAATTTGAACACTGAAGCTTTCTTT | CASSRRNLNTEAFF | TRBJ1-1 | TRBV7-2 | NA | NA
TGTGCCAGCAGCGTAGCAGGGGGCGATAATTCACCCCTCCACTTT | CASSVAGGDNSPLHF | TRBJ1-6 | TRBV9 | NA | TRBD1
TGTGCCAGCTTTTCATTTTCTGGGGCCAACGTCCTGACTTTC | CASFSFSGANVLTF | TRBJ2-6 | TRBV2 | NA | NA
TGCGCCAGCAGCTTCCTAGCGGGAGTGGACACCGGGGAGCTGTTTTTT | CASSFLAGVDTGELFF | TRBJ2-2 | TRBV5-1 | many | TRBD2
TGTGCCAGTAGTATAGAGGGAGGGAGGGTCCAAGAGACCCAGTACTTC | CASSIEGGRVQETQYF | TRBJ2-5 | TRBV19 | NA | TRBD2
TGTGCCATCAGTGGGGCGACAGATACGCAGTATTTT | CAISGATDTQYF | TRBJ2-3 | TRBV6-4 | NA | NA
TGCAGTGCTGGGACTAGCGGGATGGAGACCCAGTACTTC | CSAGTSGMETQYF | TRBJ2-5 | TRBV20-1 | NA | TRBD2
TGTGCCAGTAGTATTCTGGGACGGGACACCGGGGAGCTGTTTTTT | CASSILGRDTGELFF | TRBJ2-2 | TRBV19 | medium-sized | NA
TGTGCCAGCAGCTCAAACGCGGCATACGAGCAGTACTTC | CASSSNAAYEQYF | TRBJ2-7 | TRBV7-9 | once | NA
TGTGCCAGCAGTGACAGGGCCGCTAGACCAGATACGCAGTATTTT | CASSDRAARPDTQYF | TRBJ2-3 | TRBV2 | NA | NA
TGCAGTGCGTTCGGGACACACGCAGATACGCAGTATTTT | CSAFGTHADTQYF | TRBJ2-3 | TRBV20-1 | NA | NA
TGTGCCAGTAGTCCACGCCAGGGACGACATTCTAACTATGGCTACACCTTC | CASSPRQGRHSNYGYTF | TRBJ1-2 | TRBV19 | once | NA
TGCAGTGCTAGAGCTAGGGATCGCACAGATACGCAGTATTTT | CSARARDRTDTQYF | TRBJ2-3 | TRBV20-1 | NA | NA
TGTGCCACCAGTGATTTGCCAGGCGCCAGTCCTAACTATGGCTACACCTTC | CATSDLPGASPNYGYTF | TRBJ1-2 | TRBV24-1 | NA | NA
TGTGCCAGCAGCTTGCCAGGGGTTAACTATGGCTACACCTTC | CASSLPGVNYGYTF | TRBJ1-2 | TRBV5-6 | few | NA
TGTGCCAGCAGTGGGGCAGGGGGCAACGAGCAGTACTTC | CASSGAGGNEQYF | TRBJ2-7 | TRBV6-4 | NA | TRBD1
TGCAGTGCCAGCAGTGACTCTAGCGGGGGCCAAGAGACCCAGTACTTC | CSASSDSSGGQETQYF | TRBJ2-5 | TRBV20-1 | NA | TRBD2
TGCGCCAGCAGTGAAGGGTCTAGCGCGGTCGGGGACACTGAAGCTTTCTTT | CASSEGSSAVGDTEAFF | TRBJ1-1 | TRBV10-1 | few | NA
TGTGCCAGCAGTGAAACCGCGGGTTACTACAATGAGCAGTTCTTC | CASSETAGYYNEQFF | TRBJ2-1 | TRBV2 | NA | NA
TGTGCCAGCAGCTTAATGGGGCTAGCCGGCACAGATACGCAGTATTTT | CASSLMGLAGTDTQYF | TRBJ2-3 | TRBV7-2 | few | NA
TGCGCCAGCAGTCCCGACGTCCCGGGCACCGCCGAGCAGTACTTC | CASSPDVPGTAEQYF | TRBJ2-7 | TRBV5-1 | NA | NA
TGTGCCAGTAGTATCGGGACAGGGCGGAATTCACCCCTCCACTTT | CASSIGTGRNSPLHF | TRBJ1-6 | TRBV19 | NA | TRBD1
TGCAGTGCTAGAGACCTCACGGGGTTGGAAGATACGCAGTATTTT | CSARDLTGLEDTQYF | TRBJ2-3 | TRBV20-1 | NA | NA
TGCAGCGTTTTAGGCACAGGCCAAGCCGAGCAGTACTTC | CSVLGTGQAEQYF | TRBJ2-7 | TRBV29-1 | NA | NA
TGTGCCAGCAGTGGATTTGGGACAGGGAATTACGAGCAGTACTTC | CASSGFGTGNYEQYF | TRBJ2-7 | TRBV2 | NA | TRBD1
TGTGCCAGCAGGACGGACTGGAACACTGAAGCTTTCTTT | CASRTDWNTEAFF | TRBJ1-1 | TRBV2 | NA | NA
TGTGCCAGCAGCCTGATGACAGGTCCTCAGCCCCAGCATTTT | CASSLMTGPQPQHF | TRBJ1-5 | TRBV16 | NA | NA
TGCAGTGCTAGTGTAAGCGGGAGGACCCACAATGAGCAGTTCTTC | CSASVSGRTHNEQFF | TRBJ2-1 | TRBV20-1 | NA | TRBD2
TGTGCCACCAATAGTGGGGCCGGGGAGCTGTTTTTT | CATNSGAGELFF | TRBJ2-2 | TRBV24-1 | NA | NA
TGTGCCAGCAGCGTAGCTACAATTGCCCAAGAGACCCAGTACTTC | CASSVATIAQETQYF | TRBJ2-5 | TRBV9 | NA | NA